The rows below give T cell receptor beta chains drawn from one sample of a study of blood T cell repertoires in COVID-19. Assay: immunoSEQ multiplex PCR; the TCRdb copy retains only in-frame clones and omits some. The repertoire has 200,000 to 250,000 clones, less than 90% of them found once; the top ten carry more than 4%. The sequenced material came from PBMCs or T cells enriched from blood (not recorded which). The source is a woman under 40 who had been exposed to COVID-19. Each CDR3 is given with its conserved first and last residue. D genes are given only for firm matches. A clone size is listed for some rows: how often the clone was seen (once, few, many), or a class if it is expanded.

CASSQEVTAAEAFF	TGTGCCAGCAGCCAAGAGGTGACAGCTGCTGAAGCTTTCTTT	TRBV14	.	TRBJ1-1	.
CASSLNSGAPNEQFF	TGCGCCAGCAGCTTGAATAGCGGGGCTCCGAATGAGCAGTTCTTC	TRBV5-1	.	TRBJ2-1	TRBD2
CASSIRTWDTGELFF	TGTGCCAGTAGTATACGGACATGGGACACCGGGGAGCTGTTTTTT	TRBV19	.	TRBJ2-2	.
CASSNWGRVGGYTF	TGTGCCAGCAGCAACTGGGGCAGGGTAGGTGGCTACACCTTC	TRBV21-1	.	TRBJ1-2	.
CASRDRGPNGELFF	TGTGCCAGCAGGGACAGGGGCCCCAACGGGGAGCTGTTTTTT	TRBV9	once	TRBJ2-2	TRBD1
CASSQRMNPGQLNSPLHF	TGTGCCAGCAGCCAAAGGATGAACCCGGGACAACTAAATTCACCCCTCCACTTT	TRBV3-1/TRBV3-2	.	TRBJ1-6	.
CASSLAGETNYGYTF	TGCGCCAGCAGCTTGGCCGGGGAGACTAACTATGGCTACACCTTC	TRBV5-1	.	TRBJ1-2	.
CASSGDPTDRNYGYTF	TGCGCCAGCAGTGGGGACCCCACGGACAGAAACTATGGCTACACCTTC	TRBV10-2	.	TRBJ1-2	.
CASSQGQGAIYGYTF	TGTGCCAGCAGCCAGGGACAGGGAGCTATCTATGGCTACACCTTC	TRBV6-5	.	TRBJ1-2	TRBD1
CASSSGPGGAAYEQYF	TGTGCCAGCAGCTCCGGGCCAGGGGGAGCGGCGTACGAGCAGTACTTC	TRBV2	.	TRBJ2-7	TRBD1
CATNKIHEQYF	TGTGCCACCAACAAGATCCACGAGCAGTACTTC	TRBV24-1	once	TRBJ2-7	.